One TCR beta chain is described in this entry. CDR1 and CDR2 (germline): SGHRS, YFSETQ. The CDR3 length is 13 residues. J lost 2 bases, V lost 7 bases, and 3 bases had no gene match. Sequencing was performed with immunoSEQ multiplex PCR; in TCRdb, only in-frame clones are kept and a portion is missing. This repertoire shows about 40,000 clones, almost 95% found once; its top ten account for about 12%. The data belong to a study of T cells in tuberculosis. The sequenced sample was PBMCs. The TCR was taken from a donor aged 10-29 years with latent tuberculosis or without tuberculosis infection. Some clones in this sample may be carry-over from other donors' samples. The gene calls are TRBV5-1 and TRBJ2-7; 10 nucleotides match TRBD2. This chain's CDR3 is CASSSGGTYEQYF. Written as DNA, the CDR3 is TGCGCCAGCTCTAGCGGGGGAACCTACGAGCAGTACTTC.